A selection of T cell receptor beta chains follows, all from one sample in a study of blood T cell repertoires in COVID-19. TCRdb's table, derived via immunoSEQ multiplex PCR, lists solely in-frame clones and lacks some. The sample has approximately 140,000 clones, 88% seen once. Sequenced input: peripheral blood. The receptor set was obtained from a woman in her sixties with acute or convalescent COVID-19. CDR3s leave out the opening cysteine and the closing phenylalanine or tryptophan. The size entry is marked missing in some rows and otherwise reads once, few, many or a size class.

j_call	v_call	clone_size	cdr3_aa
TRBJ2-3	TRBV5-1	NA	ASSFGQGVHTDTQY
TRBJ2-7	TRBV15	NA	ATSRGGLATNEQY
TRBJ1-1	TRBV5-1	NA	ASSLDRGRTEAF
TRBJ1-5	TRBV10-3	NA	AIRGTGDNQPQH
TRBJ2-1	TRBV4-2	NA	ASSQDIAESSSYNEQF
TRBJ1-3	TRBV18	once	ASSPVTQGSAGNTIY
TRBJ1-2	TRBV12-3/TRBV12-4	NA	ASSRTGNYGYT
TRBJ1-2	TRBV3-1/TRBV3-2	NA	ASSLRQDGYT
TRBJ1-4	TRBV21-1	once	ASGREDGEKLF
TRBJ1-2	TRBV19	NA	ASSPGQSGYGYT
TRBJ1-6	TRBV5-1	NA	ASSRTRTGGNSPLH
TRBJ1-2	TRBV4-2	NA	ASSQDWGNQDGYT
TRBJ1-5	TRBV12-3/TRBV12-4	NA	ASSLQVIQPQH
TRBJ2-3	TRBV7-3	once	ASSSAGTDTQY
TRBJ1-1	TRBV7-3	NA	ASSSQVGGTEAF
TRBJ1-1	TRBV6-5	NA	ASRFLGGLNTEAF
TRBJ1-6	TRBV4-1	NA	ASSQEVWTAQNSPLH
TRBJ2-6	TRBV4-2	NA	ASSQDKNSGANVLT
TRBJ2-7	TRBV28	once	ASSSQGLHRLEQY
TRBJ1-2	TRBV25-1	NA	ASSDSVDRGGYGYT
TRBJ1-1	TRBV5-1	NA	ASSPLQGRGNTEAF
TRBJ2-3	TRBV7-3	NA	ASSLGASGGTDTQY
TRBJ1-1	TRBV7-9	NA	ASSLVQGAPEGAF
TRBJ1-1	TRBV9	NA	ASSVGAGVNTEAF
TRBJ1-1	TRBV11-2	NA	ASSPSDIPTEAF
TRBJ1-1	TRBV28	NA	ATIRDRGVTEAF
TRBJ1-4	TRBV5-6	once	ASSLDRATTNEKLF
TRBJ2-5	TRBV3-1/TRBV3-2	NA	ASSQGGAGKETQY
TRBJ1-1	TRBV7-3	NA	ASSRTGGETEAF
TRBJ1-2	TRBV7-2	once	ASSSGQGGGYT
TRBJ1-1	TRBV2	NA	ASIGTGEINTEAF
TRBJ1-4	TRBV25-1	NA	ASRHSGGFNEKLF
TRBJ2-7	TRBV5-6	NA	ASSLELAEVYEQY
TRBJ2-5	TRBV6-5	NA	ASRLGGPVGETQY
TRBJ1-1	TRBV13	NA	ASTVGYRGTEAF
TRBJ2-3	TRBV27	NA	ASSLREVDTQY
TRBJ2-7	TRBV2	NA	ASRWDSSPYEQY
TRBJ2-4	TRBV5-8	NA	ASSRPSQLEVY
TRBJ1-2	TRBV12-3/TRBV12-4	NA	ASSFGVGYT
TRBJ2-7	TRBV5-6	NA	ASRDRERKQY
TRBJ1-3	TRBV6-5	once	ASNPHRGRNTIY
TRBJ1-6	TRBV6-1	NA	ASSDDREENSPLH
TRBJ1-3	TRBV9	NA	ASSVSPEHTIY
TRBJ2-7	TRBV19	NA	ASSIIYGSEQY
TRBJ2-7	TRBV28	NA	ASSAQDAYEQY
TRBJ2-7	TRBV2	NA	ASADYEQY
TRBJ2-7	TRBV7-6	NA	ASSRRAAGMQY
TRBJ1-6	TRBV25-1	NA	ASSERSDASPLH
TRBJ2-5	TRBV6-2/TRBV6-3	NA	ASSRNGQETQY
TRBJ2-3	TRBV4-1	few	ASSWEASPSTDTQY
TRBJ2-6	TRBV28	NA	ASSSAGTGANVLT
TRBJ1-6	TRBV6-2/TRBV6-3	NA	ASSRDRAKPNPPLH
TRBJ2-7	TRBV19	few	ASSRTGSSYEQY